This TCR beta chain was identified during a study of post-analysis software for immune sequencing data. With respect to this clonotype: Its specificity is not known.

Notes on the study in general: Multiple sclerosis patients had significantly lower normalized Chao1 diversity than controls. Elevated frequency relative to controls characterized four or five TRBV segments in patients, TRBV5-6, TRBV5-1 and TRBV20-1 among them.

The authors incorporated unique molecular identifiers into the TCR beta cDNA libraries. Some 500,000 cDNA molecules were obtained per 1 to 10 million input T cells. TCRdb used MiXCR to reprocess the PCR reads, holding one entry per CDR3 protein. Seen here are some 500,000 distinct CDR3 sequences, 45% observed once, and the top ten hold around 10%. CDR3 length: 13 amino acids. Germline V gene data show CDR1 as SGDLS and CDR2 as YYNGEE. With 3 bases removed from V and 12 bases from J, the gap between germline ends came to 16 bases. The sequencing input was blood. This sequence was found in a girl aged 10-17 years with multiple sclerosis. The V and J genes are TRBV9 and TRBJ2-1; D may be TRBD2 (5 bases). CDR3 DNA: TGTGCCAGCAGCGCAGCGGTGTACGAGGCGCAGTTCTTC. Protein sequence: CASSAAVYEAQFF.